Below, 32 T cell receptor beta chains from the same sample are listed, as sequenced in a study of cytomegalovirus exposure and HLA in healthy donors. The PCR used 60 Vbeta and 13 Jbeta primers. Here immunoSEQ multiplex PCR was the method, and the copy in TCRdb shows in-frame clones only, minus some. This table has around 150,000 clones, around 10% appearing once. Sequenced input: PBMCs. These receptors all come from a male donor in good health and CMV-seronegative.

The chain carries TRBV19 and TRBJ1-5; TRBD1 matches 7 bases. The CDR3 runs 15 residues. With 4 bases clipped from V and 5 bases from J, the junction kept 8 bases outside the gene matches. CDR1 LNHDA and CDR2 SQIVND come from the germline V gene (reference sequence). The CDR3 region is CASSTTGTVYQPQHF. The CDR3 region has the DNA TGTGCCAGTAGTACAACCGGGACAGTATATCAGCCCCAGCATTTT. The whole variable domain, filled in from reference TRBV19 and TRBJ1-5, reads DGGITQSPKYLFRKEGQNVTLSCEQNLNHDAMYWYRQDPGQGLRLIYYSQIVNDFQKGDIAEGYSVSREKKESFPLTVTSAQKNPTAFYLCASSTTGTVYQPQHFGDGTRLSIL.

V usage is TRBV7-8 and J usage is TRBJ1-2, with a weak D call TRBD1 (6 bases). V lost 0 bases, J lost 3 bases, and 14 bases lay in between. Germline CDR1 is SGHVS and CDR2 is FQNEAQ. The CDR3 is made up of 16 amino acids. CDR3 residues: CASSLASAGVDYGYTF. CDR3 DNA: TGTGCCAGCAGCTTAGCGTCGGCAGGGGTGGACTATGGCTACACCTTC.

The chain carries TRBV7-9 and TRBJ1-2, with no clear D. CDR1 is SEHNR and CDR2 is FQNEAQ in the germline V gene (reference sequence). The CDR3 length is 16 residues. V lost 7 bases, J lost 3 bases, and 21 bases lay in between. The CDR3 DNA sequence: TGTGCCAGCACCGACATACCCTCGGACGGGGACTATGGCTACACCTTC. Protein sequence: CASTDIPSDGDYGYTF.

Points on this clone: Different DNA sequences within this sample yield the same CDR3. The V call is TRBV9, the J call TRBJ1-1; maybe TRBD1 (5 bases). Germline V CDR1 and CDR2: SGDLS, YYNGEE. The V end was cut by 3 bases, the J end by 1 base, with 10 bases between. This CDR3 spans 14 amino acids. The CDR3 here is CASSAGGGNTEAFF. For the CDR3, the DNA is TGTGCCAGCAGCGCCGGCGGGGGGAACACTGAAGCTTTCTTT.

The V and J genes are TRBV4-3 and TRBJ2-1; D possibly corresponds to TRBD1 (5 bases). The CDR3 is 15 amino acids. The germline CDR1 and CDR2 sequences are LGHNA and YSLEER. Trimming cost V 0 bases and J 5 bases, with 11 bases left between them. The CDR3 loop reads CASSQDSAGHNEQFF. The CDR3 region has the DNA TGCGCCAGCAGCCAAGACTCCGCAGGGCACAATGAGCAGTTCTTC.

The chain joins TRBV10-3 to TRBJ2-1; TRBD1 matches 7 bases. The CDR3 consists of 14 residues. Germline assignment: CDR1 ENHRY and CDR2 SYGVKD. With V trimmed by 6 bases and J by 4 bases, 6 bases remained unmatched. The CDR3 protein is CAIREGTVYNEQFF. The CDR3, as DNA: TGTGCCATCAGAGAAGGGACAGTTTACAATGAGCAGTTCTTC.

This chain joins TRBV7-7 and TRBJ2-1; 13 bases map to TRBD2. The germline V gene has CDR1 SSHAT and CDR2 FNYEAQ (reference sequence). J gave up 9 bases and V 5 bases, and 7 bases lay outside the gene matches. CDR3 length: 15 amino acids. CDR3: CASSPGLAGVGEQFF. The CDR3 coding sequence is TGTGCCAGCAGCCCCGGACTAGCGGGAGTGGGTGAGCAGTTCTTC.

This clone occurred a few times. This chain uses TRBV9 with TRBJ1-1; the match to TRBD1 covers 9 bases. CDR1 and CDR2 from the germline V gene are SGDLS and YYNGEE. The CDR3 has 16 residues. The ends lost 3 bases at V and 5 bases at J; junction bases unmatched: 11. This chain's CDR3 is CASSGRTGDRVTEAFF. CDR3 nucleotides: TGTGCCAGCAGCGGACGGACAGGGGATAGAGTTACTGAAGCTTTCTTT.

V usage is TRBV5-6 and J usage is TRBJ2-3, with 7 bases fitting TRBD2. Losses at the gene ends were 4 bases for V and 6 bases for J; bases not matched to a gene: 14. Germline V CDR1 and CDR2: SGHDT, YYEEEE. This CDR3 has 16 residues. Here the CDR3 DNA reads TGTGCCAGCAGCCCCCGGACTAGTTACGGTTCTGATACGCAGTATTTT. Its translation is CASSPRTSYGSDTQYF.

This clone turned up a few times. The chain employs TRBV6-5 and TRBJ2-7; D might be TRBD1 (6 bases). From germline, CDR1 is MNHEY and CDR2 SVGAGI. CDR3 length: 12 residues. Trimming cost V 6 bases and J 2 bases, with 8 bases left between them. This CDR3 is CASSPGAYEQYF. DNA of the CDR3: TGTGCCAGCAGCCCAGGGGCCTACGAGCAGTACTTC.

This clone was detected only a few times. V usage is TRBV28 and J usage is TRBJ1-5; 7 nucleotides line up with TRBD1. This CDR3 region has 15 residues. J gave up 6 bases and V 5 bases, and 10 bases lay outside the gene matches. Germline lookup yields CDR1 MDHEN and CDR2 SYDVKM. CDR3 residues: CASSRNRGQSQPQHF. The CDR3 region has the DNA TGTGCCAGCAGTCGCAACAGGGGTCAGAGTCAGCCCCAGCATTTT. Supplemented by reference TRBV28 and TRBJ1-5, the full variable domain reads DVKVTQSSRYLVKRTGEKVFLECVQDMDHENMFWYRQDPGLGLRLIYFSYDVKMKEKGDIPEGYSVSREKKERFSLILESASTNQTSMYLCASSRNRGQSQPQHFGDGTRLSIL.

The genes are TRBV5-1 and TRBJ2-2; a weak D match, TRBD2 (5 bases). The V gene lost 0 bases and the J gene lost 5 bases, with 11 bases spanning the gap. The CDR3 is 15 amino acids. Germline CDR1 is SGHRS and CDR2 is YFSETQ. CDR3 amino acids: CASSLEEAVTGELFF. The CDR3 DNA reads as TGCGCCAGCAGCTTGGAGGAGGCGGTGACCGGGGAGCTGTTTTTT.

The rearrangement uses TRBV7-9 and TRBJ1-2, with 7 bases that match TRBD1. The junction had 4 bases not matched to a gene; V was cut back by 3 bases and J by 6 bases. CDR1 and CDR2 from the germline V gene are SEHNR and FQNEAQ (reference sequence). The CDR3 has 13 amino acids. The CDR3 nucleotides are TGTGCCAGCAGCTTCCAGGGGGACCATGGCTACACCTTC. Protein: CASSFQGDHGYTF.

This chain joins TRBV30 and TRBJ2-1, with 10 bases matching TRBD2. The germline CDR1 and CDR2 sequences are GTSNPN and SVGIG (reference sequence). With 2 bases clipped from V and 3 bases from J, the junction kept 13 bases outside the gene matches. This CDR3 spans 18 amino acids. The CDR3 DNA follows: TGTGCCTGGAGTACTCGCCTAGCGGGGGCTCCGAACTACAATGAGCAGTTCTTC. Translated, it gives CAWSTRLAGAPNYNEQFF.

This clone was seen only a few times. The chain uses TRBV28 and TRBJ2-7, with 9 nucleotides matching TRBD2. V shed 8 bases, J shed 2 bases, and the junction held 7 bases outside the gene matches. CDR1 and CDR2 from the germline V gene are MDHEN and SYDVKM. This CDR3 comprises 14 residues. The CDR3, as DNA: TGTGCCAGCGGGCTAGCGGGGATTGCCTACGAGCAGTACTTC. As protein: CASGLAGIAYEQYF.

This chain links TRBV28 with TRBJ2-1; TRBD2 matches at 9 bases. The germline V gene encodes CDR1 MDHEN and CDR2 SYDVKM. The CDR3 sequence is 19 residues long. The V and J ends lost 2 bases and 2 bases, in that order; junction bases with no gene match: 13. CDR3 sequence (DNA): TGTGCCAGCAGTTTAGAGTTTTGGGCTAGCGGGGCAACCTACAATGAGCAGTTCTTC. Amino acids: CASSLEFWASGATYNEQFF.

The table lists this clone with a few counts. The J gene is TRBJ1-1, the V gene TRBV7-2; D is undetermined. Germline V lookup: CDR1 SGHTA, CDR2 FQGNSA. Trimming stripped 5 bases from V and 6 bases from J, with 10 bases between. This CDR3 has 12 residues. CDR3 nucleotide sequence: TGTGCCAGCAGCCGGGTTGCGTCTGAAGCTTTCTTT. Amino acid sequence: CASSRVASEAFF.

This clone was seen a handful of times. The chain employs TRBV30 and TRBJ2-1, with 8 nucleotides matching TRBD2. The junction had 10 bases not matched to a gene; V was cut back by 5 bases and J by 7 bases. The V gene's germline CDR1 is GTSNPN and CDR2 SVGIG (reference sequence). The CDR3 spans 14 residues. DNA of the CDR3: TGTGCCTGGGGTAGCGGGATGGGGAGAAATGAGCAGTTCTTC. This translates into CAWGSGMGRNEQFF.

The chain's CDR3 is CASSLVGGAGDGYTF. The CDR3 DNA follows: TGTGCCAGCAGCTTAGTAGGGGGGGCAGGGGATGGCTACACCTTC. The chain couples TRBV7-2 to TRBJ1-2; perhaps TRBD1 as D (6 bases). V was shortened by 1 base and J by 6 bases, with 15 bases between the two germline ends. CDR1 SGHTA and CDR2 FQGNSA come from the germline V gene. This CDR3 has 15 residues.

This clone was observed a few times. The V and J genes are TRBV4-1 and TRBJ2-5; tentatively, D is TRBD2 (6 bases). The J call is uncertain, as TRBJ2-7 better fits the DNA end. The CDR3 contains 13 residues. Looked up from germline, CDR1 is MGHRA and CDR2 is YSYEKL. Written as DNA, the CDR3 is TGCGCCAGCAGCCAAGTCGGCGGGGACGAGCAGTACTTC. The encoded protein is CASSQVGGDEQYF.

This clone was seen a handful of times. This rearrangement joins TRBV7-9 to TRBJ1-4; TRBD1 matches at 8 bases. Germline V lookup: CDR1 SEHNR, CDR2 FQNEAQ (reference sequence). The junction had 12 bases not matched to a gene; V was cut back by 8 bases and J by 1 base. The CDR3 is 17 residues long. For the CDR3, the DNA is TGTGCCAGCGGAAAGGGCAGGGGGCTAGAAACTAATGAAAAACTGTTTTTT. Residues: CASGKGRGLETNEKLFF.

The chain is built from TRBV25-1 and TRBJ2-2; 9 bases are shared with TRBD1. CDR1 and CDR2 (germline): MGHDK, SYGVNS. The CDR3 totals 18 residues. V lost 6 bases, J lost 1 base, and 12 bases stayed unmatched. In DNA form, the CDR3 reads TGTGCCAGCAGCGGCATAAAAGGGACAGGGTGGAACACCGGGGAGCTGTTTTTT. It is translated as CASSGIKGTGWNTGELFF.

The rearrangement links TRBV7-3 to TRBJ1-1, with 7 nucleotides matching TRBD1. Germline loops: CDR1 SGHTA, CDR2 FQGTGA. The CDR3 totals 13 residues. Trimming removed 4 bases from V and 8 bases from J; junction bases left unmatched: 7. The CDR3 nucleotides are TGTGCCAGCAGCTCCGGGACAGAGAAAGAAGCTTTCTTT. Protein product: CASSSGTEKEAFF.

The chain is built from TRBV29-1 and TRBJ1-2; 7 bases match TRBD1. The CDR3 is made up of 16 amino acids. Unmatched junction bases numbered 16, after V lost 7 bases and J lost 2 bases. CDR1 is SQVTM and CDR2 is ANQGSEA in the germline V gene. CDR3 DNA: TGCAGCGGGACAGCGCTTTGGACAGGCCAAAACTATGGCTACACCTTC. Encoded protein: CSGTALWTGQNYGYTF.

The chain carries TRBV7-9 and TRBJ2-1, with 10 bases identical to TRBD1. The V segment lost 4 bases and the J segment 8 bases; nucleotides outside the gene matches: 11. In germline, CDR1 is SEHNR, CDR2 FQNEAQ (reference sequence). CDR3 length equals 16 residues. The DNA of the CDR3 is TGTGCCAGCAGCTCAATAGGAGGGACAGGGGAGGATGAGCAGTTCTTC. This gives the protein CASSSIGGTGEDEQFF.

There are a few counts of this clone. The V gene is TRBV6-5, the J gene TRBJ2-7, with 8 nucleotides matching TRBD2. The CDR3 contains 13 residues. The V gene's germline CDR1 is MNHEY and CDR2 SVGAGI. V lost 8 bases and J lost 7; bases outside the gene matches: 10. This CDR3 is CASGRTSSGEQYF. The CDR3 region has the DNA TGTGCCAGCGGAAGGACTAGCTCGGGGGAGCAGTACTTC.

CDR3 sequence (DNA): TGTGCCAGCAGTGAGGGGACAGGAAGGAATCAGCCCCAGCATTTT. Protein: CASSEGTGRNQPQHF. The V call is TRBV2, the J call TRBJ1-5; TRBD1 matches 8 bases. Germline assignment: CDR1 SNHLY and CDR2 FYNNEI. After removal of 3 bases from V and 4 bases from J, the junction contained 5 bases not matched to a gene. The CDR3 sequence is 15 residues long.

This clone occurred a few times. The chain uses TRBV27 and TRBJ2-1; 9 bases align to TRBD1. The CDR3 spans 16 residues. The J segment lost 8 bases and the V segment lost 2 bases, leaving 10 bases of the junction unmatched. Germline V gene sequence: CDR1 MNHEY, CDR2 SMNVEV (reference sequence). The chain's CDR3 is CASSLVRRTGVDEQFF. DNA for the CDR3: TGTGCCAGCAGTTTAGTTAGACGGACAGGGGTGGATGAGCAGTTCTTC.

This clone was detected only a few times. The CDR3 nucleotides read TGTGCCATCAGTGCGCGCCGGACGGGACAGTCAAGAGAGACCCAGTACTTC. It encodes CAISARRTGQSRETQYF. The gene calls are TRBV10-3 and TRBJ2-5, with TRBD1 matching over 7 bases. The V and J ends lost 4 bases and 4 bases, in that order; junction bases with no gene match: 15. Germline CDR1 and CDR2: ENHRY and SYGVKD. The CDR3 sequence is 17 residues long.

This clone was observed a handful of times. The CDR3 loop is CASSLDRAGTYEQYF. DNA of the CDR3: TGTGCCAGCAGTTTGGACAGGGCCGGCACCTACGAGCAGTACTTC. The V and J genes are TRBV28 and TRBJ2-7; 8 positions match TRBD1. The J segment lost 2 bases and the V segment lost 3 bases, leaving 6 bases of the junction unmatched. From germline, CDR1 is MDHEN and CDR2 SYDVKM. The CDR3 has 15 residues.

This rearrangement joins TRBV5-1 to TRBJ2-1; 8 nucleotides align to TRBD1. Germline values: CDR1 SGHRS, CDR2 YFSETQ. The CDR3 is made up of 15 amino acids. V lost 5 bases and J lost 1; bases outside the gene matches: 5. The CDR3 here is CASRTGVRSYNEQFF. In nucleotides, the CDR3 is TGCGCCAGCAGGACAGGGGTTAGATCCTACAATGAGCAGTTCTTC.

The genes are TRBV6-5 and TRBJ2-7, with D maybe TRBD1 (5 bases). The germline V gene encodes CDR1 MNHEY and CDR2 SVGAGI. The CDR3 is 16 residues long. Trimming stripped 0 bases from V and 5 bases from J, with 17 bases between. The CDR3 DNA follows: TGTGCCAGCAGTTACTCGATTTGGTCAGGGTACGACGAGCAGTACTTC. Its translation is CASSYSIWSGYDEQYF.